The subject of this entry is one T cell receptor (beta chain). The sample belongs to a study of T cell responses to AZD1222 COVID-19 vaccine. The table came from immunoSEQ multiplex PCR; TCRdb's copy has only in-frame clones and leaves some out. The table includes 110,000 or so clones, about 86% detected once. Both about-4-week and about-12-week second-dose recipients were combined. CDR3 length: 13 amino acids. CDR1 is LNHDA and CDR2 is SQIVND in the germline V gene (reference sequence). Trimming shortened V by 10 bases and J by 8 bases, and 17 bases separated the two germline ends. The sample here was peripheral blood, taken 28 days after the second AZD1222 dose. This chain uses TRBV19 with TRBJ1-4; D gene ambiguous. This clonotype was sampled from an adult who received the AZD1222 COVID-19 vaccine. CDR3 DNA: TGTGCCACCTCGGGGAGCTTAGGAGAAAAACTGTTTTTT. Amino acids: CATSGSLGEKLFF.